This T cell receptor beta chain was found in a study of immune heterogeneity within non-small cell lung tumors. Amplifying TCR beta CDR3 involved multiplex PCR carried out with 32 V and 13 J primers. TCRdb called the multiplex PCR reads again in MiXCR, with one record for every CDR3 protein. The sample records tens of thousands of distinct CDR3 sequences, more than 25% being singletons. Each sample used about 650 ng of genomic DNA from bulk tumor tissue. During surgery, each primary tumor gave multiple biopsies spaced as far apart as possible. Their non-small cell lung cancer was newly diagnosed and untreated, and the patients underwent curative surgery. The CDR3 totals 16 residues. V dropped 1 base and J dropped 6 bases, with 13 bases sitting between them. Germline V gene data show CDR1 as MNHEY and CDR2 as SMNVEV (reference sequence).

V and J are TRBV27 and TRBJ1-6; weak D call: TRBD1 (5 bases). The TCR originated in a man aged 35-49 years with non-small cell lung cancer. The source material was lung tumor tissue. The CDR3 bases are TGTGCCAGCAGTTTATTCAGGGATTGGGGTAATTCACCCCTCCACTTT. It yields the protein CASSLFRDWGNSPLHF.